These 12 T cell receptor beta chains originate from one sample sequenced in a study of blood T cell repertoires in COVID-19. Data came from immunoSEQ multiplex PCR; TCRdb stores just in-frame clones and leaves some out. Of fewer than 200,000 clones in the sample, 84% were seen once. Input material: PBMCs or T cells enriched from blood (not recorded which). The source is a middle-aged man who had recovered from COVID-19.

V gene TRBV6-6 combines with J gene TRBJ1-2; TRBD1 matches 7 bases. This CDR3 has 16 residues. Germline CDR1 is MNHNY and CDR2 is SVGAGI (reference sequence). The ends lost 6 bases at V and 5 bases at J; junction bases unmatched: 15. The CDR3 loop reads CASRRREGAQDYGYTF. CDR3 in DNA: TGTGCCAGCAGACGCCGGGAGGGGGCCCAAGATTATGGCTACACCTTC.

V is TRBV11-2 and J is TRBJ1-2, with TRBD1 matching 8 bases. J was trimmed by 8 bases and V by 3 bases; bases with no gene match: 5. The germline V gene encodes CDR1 SGHAT and CDR2 FQNNGV. CDR3 length: 13 residues. The CDR3 DNA follows: TGTGCCAGCAGCTTCGGGACAGGCGGGGGCTACACCTTC. This sequence encodes CASSFGTGGGYTF.

The gene calls are TRBV3-1 (or the pseudogene TRBV3-2) and TRBJ1-2; D ambiguous. The germline gives CDR1 LGHDT, CDR2 YNNKEL (reference sequence). Trimming shortened V by 2 bases and J by 7 bases, and 11 bases separated the two germline ends. The CDR3 loop spans 13 amino acids. The CDR3 region has the DNA TGTGCCAGCAGCCAATTCGGGTCGAGTGGCTACACCTTC. Protein sequence: CASSQFGSSGYTF.

V is TRBV29-1 and J is TRBJ1-4; TRBD1 is a possible D gene (5 bases). V lost 7 bases to trimming and J lost 1 base, with 10 bases between them. The CDR3 runs to 13 residues. The germline V gene encodes CDR1 SQVTM and CDR2 ANQGSEA. CDR3 sequence (DNA): TGCAGCGGAATGCAGGGAACTAATGAAAAACTGTTTTTT. The encoded protein is CSGMQGTNEKLFF.

The chain carries TRBV7-3 and TRBJ2-5; D gene unclear. This CDR3 has 12 amino acids. The germline V gene encodes CDR1 SGHTA and CDR2 FQGTGA. V gave up 5 bases and J gave up 0 bases, with 4 bases separating them. CDR3 coding DNA: TGTGCCAGCAGCGTAGACCAAGAGACCCAGTACTTC. It is translated as CASSVDQETQYF. The variable domain in full, with the rest retrieved from reference TRBV7-3 and TRBJ2-5, is GAGVSQTPSNKVTEKGKYVELRCDPISGHTALYWYRQSLGQGPEFLIYFQGTGAADDSGLPNDRFFAVRPEGSVSTLKIQRTERGDSAVYLCASSVDQETQYFGPGTRLLVL.

This clone has a count of ten or more. The rearrangement links TRBV7-2 to TRBJ1-1; D not certain. Germline V CDR1 and CDR2: SGHTA, FQGNSA. This CDR3 has 14 amino acids. Trimming left V 5 bases short and J 4 bases short, with 14 bases between. DNA for the CDR3: TGTGCCAGCAGCCCCCGCGGGATGTCCACTGAAGCTTTCTTT. As protein: CASSPRGMSTEAFF.

The CDR3 sequence is CASTGGKMNTEAFF. The DNA of the CDR3 is TGTGCCAGCACCGGGGGGAAAATGAACACTGAAGCTTTCTTT. The chain is built from TRBV6-5 and TRBJ1-1, with D possibly TRBD1 on 5 matching bases. CDR1 is MNHEY and CDR2 is SVGAGI in the germline V gene. The length of the CDR3 is 14 residues. V shed 7 bases and J shed 0 bases, with 12 bases lying between them.

The chain joins TRBV5-6 to TRBJ2-6, with D possibly matching TRBD1 (6 bases). Trimming left V 1 base short and J 1 base short, with 15 bases between. The CDR3 runs 18 residues. Per the germline V gene, CDR1 is SGHDT and CDR2 is YYEEEE. The CDR3 reads CASSLPQGLRSGANVLTF. The CDR3, as DNA: TGTGCCAGCAGCTTGCCCCAGGGGTTAAGGTCTGGGGCCAACGTCCTGACTTTC.

This clone was observed a few times. This chain joins TRBV28 and TRBJ1-5; D uncertain. V lost 1 base and J 6 bases, leaving 7 bases between the germline ends. This CDR3 spans 13 amino acids. Germline CDR1 MDHEN, CDR2 SYDVKM. The CDR3 region has the DNA TGTGCCAGCAGTTTATCCCCGAGTCAGCCCCAGCATTTT. Translating gives CASSLSPSQPQHF.

The chain is built from TRBV5-6 and TRBJ1-1; 12 bases align to TRBD1. The V gene end was trimmed by 3 bases and the J gene end by 5 bases; junction bases not matched to a gene: 5. CDR3 length: 15 amino acids. The germline CDR1 and CDR2 sequences are SGHDT and YYEEEE. The CDR3 DNA is TGTGCCAGCAGCTGGGGGGACAGGGGGCGAACTGAAGCTTTCTTT. Protein product: CASSWGDRGRTEAFF.

V and J are TRBV2 and TRBJ2-7, with TRBD1 identical over 9 bases. The CDR3 loop spans 15 amino acids. V lost 6 bases to trimming and J lost 2 bases; unmatched junction nucleotides: 8. Germline V gene lookup returns CDR1 SNHLY and CDR2 FYNNEI. CDR3 in amino acids: CASRGGQGMTYEQYF. The CDR3 DNA follows: TGTGCCAGCAGAGGGGGACAGGGAATGACCTACGAGCAGTACTTC.

The chain employs TRBV3-1 (or the pseudogene TRBV3-2) and TRBJ1-3, with 10 bases that match TRBD1. The germline gives CDR1 LGHDT, CDR2 YNNKEL (reference sequence). The CDR3 consists of 15 residues. V was clipped by 10 bases and J by 3 bases; unmatched bases: 9. The CDR3 loop reads CATHGTGDGGNTIYF. The CDR3, as DNA: TGTGCCACCCACGGGACAGGGGACGGTGGAAACACCATATATTTT.